This note documents a single TCR beta chain sequence. This clone was detected only a few times. The antigen it binds to is not known. Per-base qualities were not stored, and no clone one base away is much larger. The cohort was made up of roughly 670 healthy bone marrow donors. Cohort members were all nominally healthy when sampled, although unrecorded immune exposures were likely present. The donor was CMV seropositive and was included in the group of 289 seropositive cohort members. Each donor provided a peripheral blood sample, and peripheral blood mononuclear cells were used for TCR beta sequencing. Genomic DNA was extracted from the blood cell samples with the Qiagen DNeasy Blood Extraction Kit. The library was made by the immunoSEQ multiplex PCR assay. The multiplex PCR relied on a mix of 60 forward primers for TCR Vbeta segments and 13 reverse primers for TCR Jbeta segments. Amplification of the CDR3 region of rearranged TCR beta genes was performed with a multiplex PCR assay on genomic DNA. On the Illumina HiSeq System, the amplified TCR beta libraries were sequenced as 87-base-pair reads. On the authors' methods: A later analysis tallied tens of millions of unique TCR beta chains across the 550 to 850 repertoires, and about 10 million of those chains were shared by two or more donors. To remove PCR and sequencing errors, raw reads were error-corrected and collapsed into unique sequences using a nearest-neighbor algorithm that merged closely related sequences. Alignment of CDR3 sequences to IMGT reference sequences was used to assign V, D and J gene segments. For a sequence to be retained, at least a six-nucleotide match to both a V gene segment and a J gene segment was required. A rearrangement counted as productive if the CDR3 had no stop codons and remained in frame with V and J, and every other rearrangement counted as non-productive. Following IMGT convention, CDR3 was defined as the stretch from the second conserved V-encoded cysteine to the conserved J-encoded phenylalanine. The earlier analysis of about 610 of the donors excluded sequences that lacked an unambiguous match to a single V gene segment. An earlier analysis of a few hundred of the donors called V segments functional above 56.7% productive rearrangements and segregating when the between-donor standard deviation exceeded 5%. A statistical classification framework was built to diagnose cytomegalovirus status from the catalog of TCR beta chain sequences. In a later analysis, V and J genes were assigned by comparing TCR nucleotide sequences against IMGT/GENE-DB human TR gene sequences. Using the TCRdist pipeline, a later analysis assigned CDR3 sequences along with most-parsimonious VDJ recombination scenarios. In a later analysis, every TCR beta chain was defined by the combination of its CDR3 amino acid sequence and its V-gene family, and reads without a unique V-gene family were dropped. A later analysis removed 592 highly shared, low-generation-probability nucleotide sequences to deal with suspected cross-contamination and a sequencing artifact. In a later analysis, a clonal expansion index was calculated for each public chain from normalized within-repertoire ranks of inferred template counts. In a later analysis, generation probabilities were computed with a VDJ recombination model fitted to out-of-frame rearrangements, and the resulting probabilities were checked against IGoR. A later analysis scored TCR-TCR, TCR-HLA and TCR-CMV co-occurrence with hypergeometric tests, applying a repertoire-size bias correction to TCR pairs. To estimate false discovery rates, a later analysis permuted the HLA or CMV assignments 20 times. In a later analysis, co-occurring TCRs were grouped using DBSCAN, and TCRdist sequence similarity was added for clustering within HLA-allele-positive subsets. For co-occurrence clustering, repertoires with fewer than 30,000 or more than 120,000 public chains were excluded, along with a handful of repertoires with anomalous nucleotide sharing. Entries here come from immuneACCESS through TCRdb and include only in-frame sequences with V and J called. Some clones fail to appear in such tables; in the studies checked, an unresolved V gene covers under half of the shortfall, and the cause of the remainder is unknown. V and J calls and clone size follow that table, whereas D and trimming were derived from the DNA. This sample comprises around 200,000 clones, roughly 68% of them detected only once. About 3% of the sample rests with the top ten.

From its cysteine to its phenylalanine, the CDR3 spans 11 amino acids. Left in the record is the CDR3 DNA by itself, 33 bases read in frame from the first base. Trimming removed 8 bases from V and 8 bases from J, leaving 12 bases between the germline ends. From the germline V gene, CDR1 is KGHSH and CDR2 is LQKENI. These data come from a study of cytomegalovirus exposure and HLA in healthy donors (dated by TCRdb to the late 2010s). Regarding the research as a whole: In an earlier analysis of some 610 of the donors, about 260 Gb of sequence data and 90 million to 120 million unique TCR beta sequences from 150 million to 200 million T cells were reported. The number of donors typed differed by locus, with 629-630 for A, B, C, DRB1 and DQB1, 522 for DQA1, 600 to 610 for DPA1, and around 460 for DPB1. Among several hundred genotyped donors of the cohort, an average of around 250,000 unique TCR beta nucleotide sequences was sequenced per donor, of which roughly 17% were non-productive. HLA typing covered class I and class II loci at four-digit resolution. In a later analysis, previously published TCR beta repertoires from 550 to 700 donors were re-analyzed and high-resolution HLA genotyping was added so that TCR occurrence patterns could be studied. The later analysis used no new phenotypic data to find candidate immune exposures, relying instead on TCR beta sequences and their occurrence across donors. All discovery cohort repertoires had been generated on a single sequencing platform. In a later genetic analysis, genome-wide SNP genotypes for about 55% of the roughly 700 donors were used, and that subset was treated as a discovery cohort. Of the 398 genotyped donors, 75% to 85% were placed in the genetic ancestry cluster associated with self-reported Caucasian donors. To decide whether each TCR beta V gene segment behaved as functional or pseudogenic, an earlier analysis of 587 of the donors relied on high-throughput TCR beta sequencing. High-throughput TCR immunosequencing, statistical association of individual TCRs with disease status, and machine learning were combined to predict cytomegalovirus infection status. Roughly 5 DR-DQ haplotypes were treated as single units for association and clustering because of strong linkage in the cohort. In addition to the first cohort of 666 subjects, a separate validation cohort of around 110 different subjects was used. Roughly 290 gigabases of sequencing data and 75 million to 85 million unique TCR sequences made up an early release that covered under 750 HLA-typed donors. Donor age, sex, ethnicity and CMV serostatus were compiled alongside the repertoire data. The T cell repertoires of 666 subjects were profiled by immunosequencing and related to cytomegalovirus serostatus. The study aimed to test whether cataloging public T cell receptors could reveal signatures of past pathogen exposure.

The paper as a whole reports these results and caveats: In a later analysis, HLA-associated TCR beta chains showed more clonal expansion and lower generation probabilities than non-associated chains that were equally common. A total of 164 TCR beta chains were listed by the study as associated with cytomegalovirus. In vitro tests confirmed that a few of the cytomegalovirus-associated TCR beta chains recognize cytomegalovirus antigens. A further reported finding was that TCR beta sequences accurately predicted the HLA-A and HLA-B alleles for most subjects in the first cohort. A later analysis reported that several top co-occurrence clusters appeared linked to parvovirus B19, influenza, CMV and Epstein-Barr virus. A later analysis found that TCR association rates varied across HLA loci, with DRB1 alleles showing the most associated TCRs and HLA-C alleles the fewest. In an earlier analysis of some 540 of the donors, most TCR beta V segments appeared in productive rearrangements about 90% or about 30% of the time, broadly matching IMGT annotations. Presence/absence analyses assumed roughly uniform sequencing depth across donors, an assumption that may not hold. In a later genetic analysis, fewer N-insertions in productive TCRs were reported among donors in an Asian-associated ancestry cluster than the roughly 670-donor mean. Linkage disequilibrium might explain the correlated functional status among segregating V segments, but an unknown experimental factor could not be ruled out. Some IMGT-functional V segments, including TRBV6-2 and TRBV6-3, could not be told apart with the 87-base-pair reads, so those segments were excluded. A cluster of highly shared sequence variants was judged likely to be a technical artifact of the sequencing pipeline. Only TCR beta chains were sequenced in this cohort, and the absence of alpha or paired-chain data limited detectable features. At a false discovery rate of 0.05, a later analysis linked roughly 17,000 TCR beta sequences to specific HLA alleles. Assigning TCR associations to individual alleles was difficult when HLA alleles, especially DR and DQ, strongly co-occurred. In both the original and validation cohorts, the classifier was reported to diagnose cytomegalovirus status with high specificity and sensitivity. CMV serostatus was the only immune exposure information available for the cohort. HLA typing was unavailable for some donors at each locus, so association tests used only the typed subset. The authors suggested that the approach could potentially be extended to other disease states and immunological phenotypes. The earlier analysis of 587 of the donors excluded about 16 rarely observed V segments, including chromosome 9 orphons, because counts were too low. Most CMV-associated TCR beta chains appeared to be HLA-restricted in a later analysis, and the HLA associations seemed to be driven largely by CMV exposure. Across donors, most TCR sequences were observed very rarely, whereas some public TCRs were present in many individuals. An association between a missense DCLRE1C variant and V-gene and J-gene trimming of TCR beta chains was found in a later genetic analysis and replicated in an independent cohort.

Material: PBMCs. The chain is made from TRBV18 and TRBJ1-1; the D segment could be TRBD1, given 6 matching bases. The TCR was taken from a man aged 35-49 years in good health and CMV-seropositive. The DNA is TGTGCCAGCGTTGCCGGACAGGAAGCTTTCTTT. It codes for CASVAGQEAFF.